The 6 T cell receptor beta chains in this list originate from one sample, sequenced in a study of OX40 agonist ivuxolimab in advanced cancers. The repertoire was sequenced with immunoSEQ multiplex PCR; TCRdb's copy has only in-frame clones and lacks some. The data contain some 75,000 clones, roughly 88% of them seen just once; the ten biggest clones take up around 0.78%. The specimen comprised CD4+ or CD8+ T cells sorted from blood, sampled in a trial of the OX40 agonist ivuxolimab. These receptor sequences come from an adult with an advanced solid tumor such as melanoma, head and neck, liver or kidney cancer.

The V and J genes are TRBV5-1 and TRBJ1-4, with D perhaps TRBD1 (6 bases). CDR1 SGHRS and CDR2 YFSETQ come from the germline V gene. The CDR3 is 15 amino acids. Trimming cost V 4 bases and J 0 bases, with 10 bases left between them. The CDR3 spells CASSGTGTTNEKLFF. The CDR3 nucleotides read TGCGCCAGCAGCGGAACAGGGACAACTAATGAAAAACTGTTTTTT. The full variable domain, its missing parts supplied by reference TRBV5-1 and TRBJ1-4, is KAGVTQTPRYLIKTRGQQVTLSCSPISGHRSVSWYQQTPGQGLQFLFEYFSETQRNKGNFPGRFSGRQFSNSRSEMNVSTLELGDSALYLCASSGTGTTNEKLFFGSGTQLSVL.

This clone occurred a few times. CDR3 in amino acids: CSVPGQGAGYEQYF. The CDR3 DNA reads as TGCAGCGTTCCAGGACAGGGGGCAGGGTACGAGCAGTACTTC. This chain connects TRBV29-1 to TRBJ2-7; 11 bases map to TRBD1. Germline loops: CDR1 SQVTM, CDR2 ANQGSEA. The CDR3 consists of 14 residues. V was pared by 5 bases and J by 4 bases, with 7 bases of the junction left unmatched.

The chain couples TRBV6-5 to TRBJ1-2; no clear D. V was shortened by 1 base and J by 6 bases, with 6 bases between the two germline ends. CDR1 and CDR2 (germline): MNHEY, SVGAGI. The CDR3 sequence is 12 residues long. CDR3 nucleotides: TGTGCCAGCAGTTACTTAGGGAATGGCTACACCTTC. This encodes CASSYLGNGYTF.

The chain employs TRBV18 and TRBJ2-7; TRBD1 agrees at 7 bases. Germline CDR1 is KGHSH and CDR2 is LQKENI. Trimming at V came to 6 bases and at J to 6 bases, leaving 11 bases not matched to a gene. There are 14 residues in the CDR3. As DNA, the CDR3 is TGTGCCAGCTCTGACAGGGCTTTTAATGGCGAGCAGTACTTC. Translation: CASSDRAFNGEQYF.

This clone was found a few times. The chain is built from TRBV2 and TRBJ1-1; no firm D call. The V and J ends lost 7 bases and 1 base respectively, with 10 bases between them. This CDR3 region has 13 residues. The V gene's germline CDR1 is SNHLY and CDR2 FYNNEI. CDR3 bases: TGTGCCAGCAATATGGGCGGGAACACTGAAGCTTTCTTT. This gives the protein CASNMGGNTEAFF.

The rearrangement uses TRBV6-5 and TRBJ1-5, with D possibly matching TRBD1 (5 bases). The CDR3 sequence is 14 residues long. The ends were cut back, 4 bases at V and 15 bases at J, with 22 bases in the middle. Germline-derived CDR1 and CDR2 are MNHEY and SVGAGI. CDR3 in amino acids: CASSSSISFGHRHF. In nucleotides, the CDR3 is TGTGCCAGCAGTTCCTCTATCAGTTTCGGACACCGGCATTTT.